This T cell receptor beta chain was obtained from a study of T-cell reconstitution after alpha-beta-depleted transplantation in children. General study findings and limits: Several hundred expanded graft clones reportedly were the source of alpha-beta T cells about two months after transplant. Some patients' high day-60 TCRbeta diversity was attributed to recipient cells surviving conditioning.

Note on this clonotype: Its antigen is not known.

Preparation of the TCRbeta library used unique molecular identifiers. One entry per CDR3 protein, called by TCRdb with MiXCR from the PCR reads. The table includes hundreds of thousands of distinct CDR3 sequences, 10% to 15% detected once. Germline V gene data show CDR1 as MNHEY and CDR2 as SVGEGT. V shed 3 bases and J 4 bases; nucleotides not matched to a gene: 17. CDR3 length: 19 amino acids. The V and J genes are TRBV6-2 or TRBV6-3 and TRBJ2-5, with 10 nucleotides matching TRBD2. The receptor was isolated from a male patient younger than 18 who had a stem cell transplant for acute myeloid leukemia, so the T cells may come from the graft donor. Specimen: PBMCs, mostly from graft donor cells, collected 360 days after TCRalphabeta/CD19-depleted stem cell transplant. CDR3 sequence (DNA): TGTGCCAGCAGTTATGTCCCTATAGCGGGAGGTTTGAACAGAGAGACCCAGTACTTC. Residues: CASSYVPIAGGLNRETQYF.